This T cell receptor (beta chain) was observed in a study of blood T cells in healthy people across ages. Across the whole study: About one barcoded beta molecule per two T cells was captured by template switching. Regarding the study as a whole: Across samples, TCR beta diversity tracked strongly with naive T cell percentage.

V dropped 6 bases and J dropped 5 bases, with 15 bases sitting between them. Germline V gene lookup returns CDR1 SQVTM and CDR2 ANQGSEA. The CDR3 has 13 residues. This clonotype was picked up many times. What it binds is unknown. A second PCR, run for about 6 to 11 cycles, used a sample-barcoded 5' primer plus a J-beta primer mix. One entry per CDR3 protein, called by TCRdb with MiXCR from the 5' RACE reads. Of approximately 1.5 million distinct CDR3 sequences listed, 30% to 40% are singletons. Per-sample yields of isolated PBMCs were at least 6.5 million. The clonotype originates from a woman in her twenties or thirties in good health. The sequencing input was blood. The chain carries TRBV29-1 and TRBJ2-3; D perhaps matches TRBD2 (7 bases). The CDR3 sequence: CSVAGAAVDTQYF. In DNA form, the CDR3 reads TGCAGCGTGGCGGGGGCAGCGGTAGATACGCAGTATTTT.